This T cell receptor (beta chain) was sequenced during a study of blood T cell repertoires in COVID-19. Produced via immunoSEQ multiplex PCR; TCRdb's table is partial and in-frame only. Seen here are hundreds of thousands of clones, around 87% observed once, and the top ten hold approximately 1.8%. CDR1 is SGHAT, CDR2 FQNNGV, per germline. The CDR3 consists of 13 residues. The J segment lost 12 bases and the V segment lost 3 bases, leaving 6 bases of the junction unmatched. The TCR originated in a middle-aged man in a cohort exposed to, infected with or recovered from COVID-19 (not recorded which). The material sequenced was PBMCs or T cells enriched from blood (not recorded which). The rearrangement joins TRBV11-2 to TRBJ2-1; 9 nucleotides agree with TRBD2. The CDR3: CASSFLWREGQFF. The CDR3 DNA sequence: TGTGCCAGCAGCTTCCTTTGGCGGGAGGGGCAGTTCTTC.